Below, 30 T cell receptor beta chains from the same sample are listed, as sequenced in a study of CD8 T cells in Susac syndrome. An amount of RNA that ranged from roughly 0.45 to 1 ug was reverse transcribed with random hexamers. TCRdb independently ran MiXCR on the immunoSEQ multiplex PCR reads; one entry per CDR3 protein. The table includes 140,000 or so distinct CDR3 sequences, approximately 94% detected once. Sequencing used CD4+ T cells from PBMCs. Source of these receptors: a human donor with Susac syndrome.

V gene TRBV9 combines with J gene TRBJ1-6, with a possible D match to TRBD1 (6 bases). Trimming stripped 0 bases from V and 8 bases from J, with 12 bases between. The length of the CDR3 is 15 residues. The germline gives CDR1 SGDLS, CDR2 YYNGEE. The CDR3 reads CASSVGGQRDSPLHF. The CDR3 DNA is TGTGCCAGCAGCGTAGGAGGACAGCGGGATTCACCCCTCCACTTT.

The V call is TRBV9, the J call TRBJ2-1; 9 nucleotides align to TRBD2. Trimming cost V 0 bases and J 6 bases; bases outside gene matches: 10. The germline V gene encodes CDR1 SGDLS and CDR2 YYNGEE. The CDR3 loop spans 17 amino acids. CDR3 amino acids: CASSVAPSGTSLNEQFF. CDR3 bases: TGTGCCAGCAGCGTAGCCCCTAGCGGGACCTCTCTCAATGAGCAGTTCTTC.

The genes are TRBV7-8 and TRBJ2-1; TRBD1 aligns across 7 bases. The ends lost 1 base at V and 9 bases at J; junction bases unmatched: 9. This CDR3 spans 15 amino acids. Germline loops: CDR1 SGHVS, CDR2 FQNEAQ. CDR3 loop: CASSLGQGRLAEQFF. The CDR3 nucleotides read TGTGCCAGCAGCTTAGGACAGGGCCGGCTCGCTGAGCAGTTCTTC.

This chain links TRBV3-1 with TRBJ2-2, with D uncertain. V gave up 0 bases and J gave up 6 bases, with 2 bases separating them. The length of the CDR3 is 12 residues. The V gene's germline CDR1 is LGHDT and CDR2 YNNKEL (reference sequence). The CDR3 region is CASSQDSGELFF. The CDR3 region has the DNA TGTGCCAGCAGCCAAGACTCCGGGGAGCTGTTTTTT.

CDR3 coding DNA: TGTGCCAGCAGTTTCGAAGGGGGGACAGCCAACTATGGCTACACCTTC. Translated, it gives CASSFEGGTANYGYTF. V gene TRBV28 combines with J gene TRBJ1-2; TRBD1 aligns across 7 bases. Germline-derived CDR1 and CDR2 are MDHEN and SYDVKM. Trimming took 3 bases from V and 2 from J; bases not matched to a gene: 9. The length of the CDR3 is 16 residues.

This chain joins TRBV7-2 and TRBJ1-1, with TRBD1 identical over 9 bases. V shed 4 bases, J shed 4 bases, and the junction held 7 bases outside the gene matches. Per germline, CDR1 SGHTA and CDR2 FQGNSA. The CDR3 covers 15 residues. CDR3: CASSSRQGEGTEAFF. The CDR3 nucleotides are TGTGCCAGCAGCTCACGACAGGGGGAGGGCACTGAAGCTTTCTTT.

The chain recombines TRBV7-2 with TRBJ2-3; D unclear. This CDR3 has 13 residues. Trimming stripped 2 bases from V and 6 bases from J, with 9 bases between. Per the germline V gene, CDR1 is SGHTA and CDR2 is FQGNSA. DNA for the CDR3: TGTGCCAGCAGCTTAACCCCCATTGATACGCAGTATTTT. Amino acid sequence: CASSLTPIDTQYF.

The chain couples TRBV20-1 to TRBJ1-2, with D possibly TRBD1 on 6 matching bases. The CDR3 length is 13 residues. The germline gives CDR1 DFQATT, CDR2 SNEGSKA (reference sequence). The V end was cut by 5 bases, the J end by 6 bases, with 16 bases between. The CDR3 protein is CSAAQGVPHGYTF. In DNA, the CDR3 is TGCAGTGCTGCACAGGGAGTTCCGCATGGCTACACCTTC.

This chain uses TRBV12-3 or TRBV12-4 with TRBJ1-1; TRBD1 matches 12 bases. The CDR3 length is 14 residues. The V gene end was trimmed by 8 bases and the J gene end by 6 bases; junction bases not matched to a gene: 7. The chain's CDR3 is CASGPGDRGPEAFF. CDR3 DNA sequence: TGTGCCAGCGGACCCGGGGACAGGGGGCCTGAAGCTTTCTTT.

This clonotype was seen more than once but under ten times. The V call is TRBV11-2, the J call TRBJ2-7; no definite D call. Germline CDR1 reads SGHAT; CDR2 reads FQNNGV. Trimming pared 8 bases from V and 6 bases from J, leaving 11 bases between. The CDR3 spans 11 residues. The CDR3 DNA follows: TGTGCCAGCGATCCCGATGGCGAGCAGTACTTC. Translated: CASDPDGEQYF. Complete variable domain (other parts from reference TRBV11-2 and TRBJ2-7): EAGVAQSPRYKIIEKRQSVAFWCNPISGHATLYWYQQILGQGPKLLIQFQNNGVVDDSQLPKDRFSAERLKGVDSTLKIQPAKLEDSAVYLCASDPDGEQYFGPGTRLTVT.

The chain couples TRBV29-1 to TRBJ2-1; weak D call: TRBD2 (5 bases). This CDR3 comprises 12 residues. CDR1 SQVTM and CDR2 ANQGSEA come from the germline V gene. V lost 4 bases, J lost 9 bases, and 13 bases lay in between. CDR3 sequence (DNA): TGCAGCGTTGGAGGTGGGAGTATTGAGCAGTTCTTC. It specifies CSVGGGSIEQFF.

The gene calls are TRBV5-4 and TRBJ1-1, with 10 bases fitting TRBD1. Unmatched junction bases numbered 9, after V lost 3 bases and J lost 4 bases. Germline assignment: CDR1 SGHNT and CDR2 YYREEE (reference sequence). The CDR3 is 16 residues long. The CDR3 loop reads CASSSPPGTGATEAFF. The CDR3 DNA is TGTGCCAGCAGCTCCCCCCCCGGGACAGGGGCCACTGAAGCTTTCTTT.

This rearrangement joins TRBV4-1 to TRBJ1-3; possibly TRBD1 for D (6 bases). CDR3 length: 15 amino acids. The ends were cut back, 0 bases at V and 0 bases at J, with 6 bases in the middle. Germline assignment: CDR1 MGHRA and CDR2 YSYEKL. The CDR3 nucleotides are TGCGCCAGCAGCCAAGAGACAGGCTCTGGAAACACCATATATTTT. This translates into CASSQETGSGNTIYF.

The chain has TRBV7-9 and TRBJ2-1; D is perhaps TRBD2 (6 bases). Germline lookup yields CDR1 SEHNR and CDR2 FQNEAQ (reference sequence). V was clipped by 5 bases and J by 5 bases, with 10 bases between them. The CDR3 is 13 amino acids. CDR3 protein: CASSVREHNEQFF. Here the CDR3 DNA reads TGTGCCAGCAGCGTTCGGGAGCACAATGAGCAGTTCTTC.

CDR3 sequence: CASSPRLQETQYF. Here the CDR3 DNA reads TGTGCCAGCTCACCGCGACTCCAAGAGACCCAGTACTTC. The rearrangement uses TRBV18 and TRBJ2-5; D not certain. The V and J ends lost 3 bases and 1 base respectively, with 6 bases between them. This CDR3 comprises 13 residues. Per the germline V gene, CDR1 is KGHSH and CDR2 is LQKENI. Full variable domain (missing parts from reference TRBV18 and TRBJ2-5): NAGVMQNPRHLVRRRGQEARLRCSPMKGHSHVYWYRQLPEEGLKFMVYLQKENIIDESGMPKERFSAEFPKEGPSILRIQQVVRGDSAAYFCASSPRLQETQYFGPGTRLLVL.

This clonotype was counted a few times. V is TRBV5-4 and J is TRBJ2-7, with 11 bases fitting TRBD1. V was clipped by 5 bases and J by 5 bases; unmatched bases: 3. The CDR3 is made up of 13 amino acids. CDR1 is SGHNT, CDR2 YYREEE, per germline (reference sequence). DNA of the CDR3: TGTGCCAGCAGTCGGACAGGGGGCGACGAGCAGTACTTC. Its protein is CASSRTGGDEQYF.

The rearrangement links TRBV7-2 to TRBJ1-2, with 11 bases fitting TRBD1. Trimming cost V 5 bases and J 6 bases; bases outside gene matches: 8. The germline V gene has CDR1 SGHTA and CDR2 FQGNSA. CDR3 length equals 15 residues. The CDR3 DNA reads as TGTGCCAGCAGCCGACCGGACAGGGGGCTGAATGGCTACACCTTC. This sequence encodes CASSRPDRGLNGYTF.

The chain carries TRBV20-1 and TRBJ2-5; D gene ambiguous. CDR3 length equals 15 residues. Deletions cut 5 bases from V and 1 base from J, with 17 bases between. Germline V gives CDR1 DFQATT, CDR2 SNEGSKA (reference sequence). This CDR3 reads CSAPRVRTLQETQYF. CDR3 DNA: TGCAGTGCTCCCCGGGTGAGGACGCTCCAAGAGACCCAGTACTTC.

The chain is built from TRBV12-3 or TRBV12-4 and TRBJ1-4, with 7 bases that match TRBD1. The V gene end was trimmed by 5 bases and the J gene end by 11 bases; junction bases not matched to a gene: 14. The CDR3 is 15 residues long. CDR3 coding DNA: TGTGCCAGCAGTCTATCAATAGGGGGCTCCGGGAAACTGTTTTTT. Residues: CASSLSIGGSGKLFF.

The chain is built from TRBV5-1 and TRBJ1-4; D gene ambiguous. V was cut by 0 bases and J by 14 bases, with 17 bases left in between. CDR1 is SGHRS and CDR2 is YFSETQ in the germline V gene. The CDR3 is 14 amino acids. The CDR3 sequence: CASSLDARHPKLFF. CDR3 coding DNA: TGCGCCAGCAGCTTGGACGCACGGCACCCGAAGCTGTTTTTT.

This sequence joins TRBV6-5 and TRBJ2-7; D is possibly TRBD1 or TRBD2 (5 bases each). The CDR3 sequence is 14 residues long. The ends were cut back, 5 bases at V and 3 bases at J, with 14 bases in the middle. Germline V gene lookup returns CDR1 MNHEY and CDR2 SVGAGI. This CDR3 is CASSLRAGSYEQYF. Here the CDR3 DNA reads TGTGCCAGCAGTCTCAGGGCTGGGAGCTACGAGCAGTACTTC.

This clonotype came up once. CDR3 sequence: CASKEGQHSETQYF. The CDR3 DNA reads as TGTGCCAGCAAGGAAGGCCAACACTCGGAGACCCAGTACTTC. The chain recombines TRBV19 with TRBJ2-5; D unresolved. Germline CDR1 is LNHDA and CDR2 is SQIVND (reference sequence). The length of the CDR3 is 14 residues. Trimming removed 9 bases at V and 5 bases at J, with 19 bases between. Full variable domain (rest looked up from reference TRBV19 and TRBJ2-5): DGGITQSPKYLFRKEGQNVTLSCEQNLNHDAMYWYRQDPGQGLRLIYYSQIVNDFQKGDIAEGYSVSREKKESFPLTVTSAQKNPTAFYLCASKEGQHSETQYFGPGTRLLVL.

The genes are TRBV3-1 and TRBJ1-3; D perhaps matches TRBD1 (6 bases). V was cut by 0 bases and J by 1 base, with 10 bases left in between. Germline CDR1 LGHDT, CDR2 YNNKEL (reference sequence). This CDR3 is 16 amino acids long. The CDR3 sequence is CASSQEGRGSGNTIYF. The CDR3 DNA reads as TGTGCCAGCAGCCAAGAGGGCAGGGGATCTGGAAACACCATATATTTT. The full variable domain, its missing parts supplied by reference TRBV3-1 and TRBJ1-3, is DTAVSQTPKYLVTQMGNDKSIKCEQNLGHDTMYWYKQDSKKFLKIMFSYNNKELIINETVPNRFSPKSPDKAHLNLHINSLELGDSAVYFCASSQEGRGSGNTIYFGEGSWLTVV.

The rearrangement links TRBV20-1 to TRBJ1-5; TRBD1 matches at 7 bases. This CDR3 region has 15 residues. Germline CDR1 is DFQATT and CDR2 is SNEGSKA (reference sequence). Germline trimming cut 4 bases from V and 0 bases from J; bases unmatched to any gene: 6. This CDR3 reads CSANRGAFSNQPQHF. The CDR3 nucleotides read TGCAGTGCTAACAGGGGCGCCTTTAGCAATCAGCCCCAGCATTTT.

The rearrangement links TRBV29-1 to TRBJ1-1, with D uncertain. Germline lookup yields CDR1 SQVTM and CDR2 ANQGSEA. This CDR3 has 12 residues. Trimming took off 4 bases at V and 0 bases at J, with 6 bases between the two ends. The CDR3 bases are TGCAGCGTTGGGAGCATGAACACTGAAGCTTTCTTT. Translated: CSVGSMNTEAFF.

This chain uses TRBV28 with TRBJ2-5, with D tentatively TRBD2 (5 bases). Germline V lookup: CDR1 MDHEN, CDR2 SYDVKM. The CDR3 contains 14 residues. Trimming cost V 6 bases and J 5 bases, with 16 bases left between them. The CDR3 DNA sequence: TGTGCCAGCAGGCCCCGACCTAGGGAGGAGACCCAGTACTTC. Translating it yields CASRPRPREETQYF.

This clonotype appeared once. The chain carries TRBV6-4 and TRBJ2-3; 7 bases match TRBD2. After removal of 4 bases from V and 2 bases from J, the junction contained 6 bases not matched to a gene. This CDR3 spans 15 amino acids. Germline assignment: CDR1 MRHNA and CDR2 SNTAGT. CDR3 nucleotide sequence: TGTGCCAGCAGTGTGGAGGGAGGGTCCACAGATACGCAGTATTTT. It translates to CASSVEGGSTDTQYF.

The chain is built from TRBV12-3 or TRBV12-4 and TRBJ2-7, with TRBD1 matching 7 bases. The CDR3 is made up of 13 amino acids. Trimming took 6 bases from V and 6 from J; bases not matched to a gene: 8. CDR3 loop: CASRLRQGGEQYF. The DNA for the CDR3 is TGTGCCAGCAGGTTGCGACAGGGTGGCGAGCAGTACTTC.

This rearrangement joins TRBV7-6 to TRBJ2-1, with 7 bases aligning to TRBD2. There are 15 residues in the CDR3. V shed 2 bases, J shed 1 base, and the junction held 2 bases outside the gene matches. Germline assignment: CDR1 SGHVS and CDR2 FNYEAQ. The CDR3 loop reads CASSLLRGSYNEQFF. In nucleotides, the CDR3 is TGTGCCAGCAGCTTACTGCGGGGGTCCTACAATGAGCAGTTCTTC.

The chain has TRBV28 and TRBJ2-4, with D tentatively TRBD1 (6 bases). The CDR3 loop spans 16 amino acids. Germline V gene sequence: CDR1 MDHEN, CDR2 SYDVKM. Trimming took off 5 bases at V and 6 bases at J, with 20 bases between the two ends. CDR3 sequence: CASSPTGTGRPNIQYF. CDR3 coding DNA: TGTGCCAGCAGTCCCACTGGAACAGGGCGCCCAAACATTCAGTACTTC. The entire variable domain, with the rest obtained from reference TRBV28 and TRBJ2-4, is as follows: DVKVTQSSRYLVKRTGEKVFLECVQDMDHENMFWYRQDPGLGLRLIYFSYDVKMKEKGDIPEGYSVSREKKERFSLILESASTNQTSMYLCASSPTGTGRPNIQYFGAGTRLSVL.